Presented here are 30 T cell receptor beta chains from one specimen sequenced in a study of blood T cell repertoires in COVID-19. TCRdb's table, derived via immunoSEQ multiplex PCR, lists solely in-frame clones and lacks some. Of 300,000 to 400,000 clones in the sample, about nine tenths were seen once. The sequencing input was peripheral blood. These receptors all come from a man aged 25 to 45 with COVID-19, enrolled during active disease.

This clone was counted a few times. The J gene is TRBJ2-7, the V gene TRBV5-4; 9 bases fit TRBD2. There are 17 residues in the CDR3. The J segment lost 1 base and the V segment lost 3 bases, leaving 11 bases of the junction unmatched. Germline CDR1 and CDR2: SGHNT and YYREEE (reference sequence). The CDR3 nucleotides read TGTGCCAGCAGCTCGGCCACGACTAGCGGAAATTCCTACGAGCAGTACTTC. Translating it yields CASSSATTSGNSYEQYF.

The chain couples TRBV4-2 to TRBJ2-1; weak D call: TRBD2 (5 bases). V lost 0 bases and J lost 1, with 13 bases in between. The CDR3 contains 17 residues. Germline-derived CDR1 and CDR2 are LGHNA and YNFKEQ. The CDR3 is CASSQDLLAGSYNEQFF. CDR3 nucleotides: TGTGCCAGCAGCCAAGATCTGCTAGCTGGATCCTACAATGAGCAGTTCTTC.

V is TRBV24-1 and J is TRBJ1-5; D gene uncertain. V was trimmed by 3 bases and J by 3 bases, leaving 11 bases between them. The CDR3 loop spans 15 amino acids. The germline CDR1 and CDR2 sequences are KGHDR and SFDVKD. As DNA, the CDR3 is TGTGCCACCAGTGATGGGTCGGGAACCAATCAGCCCCAGCATTTT. It is translated as CATSDGSGTNQPQHF.

The CDR3 is CASSLVRAGTQYF. DNA of the CDR3: TGTGCCAGCAGCTTAGTTAGAGCTGGGACCCAGTACTTC. The chain carries TRBV11-2 and TRBJ2-5, with D hard to call. The V and J ends lost 1 base and 7 bases respectively, with 10 bases between them. The V gene's germline CDR1 is SGHAT and CDR2 FQNNGV. The CDR3 consists of 13 residues. The whole variable domain, filled in from reference TRBV11-2 and TRBJ2-5, reads EAGVAQSPRYKIIEKRQSVAFWCNPISGHATLYWYQQILGQGPKLLIQFQNNGVVDDSQLPKDRFSAERLKGVDSTLKIQPAKLEDSAVYLCASSLVRAGTQYFGPGTRLLVL.

The gene calls are TRBV6-5 and TRBJ2-5; possibly TRBD1 for D (8 bases). With 4 bases removed from V and 1 base from J, the gap between germline ends came to 13 bases. From germline, CDR1 is MNHEY and CDR2 SVGAGI. This CDR3 spans 15 amino acids. CDR3 sequence (DNA): TGTGCCAGCAGTTCACAGGGGGGGGCCCAAGAGACCCAGTACTTC. Its protein is CASSSQGGAQETQYF.

The chain combines TRBV27 with TRBJ1-1, with D possibly being TRBD1 (6 bases). Trimming stripped 2 bases from V and 4 bases from J, with 8 bases between. The CDR3 spans 13 residues. The germline gives CDR1 MNHEY, CDR2 SMNVEV (reference sequence). This CDR3 reads CASSLQGFTEAFF. DNA for the CDR3: TGTGCCAGCAGTTTACAGGGGTTCACTGAAGCTTTCTTT.

The V call is TRBV19, the J call TRBJ1-1, with TRBD1 matching over 9 bases. There are 15 residues in the CDR3. The junction had 7 bases not matched to a gene; V was cut back by 3 bases and J by 5 bases. Germline V gives CDR1 LNHDA, CDR2 SQIVND (reference sequence). The CDR3 loop reads CASSIARQGGTEAFF. The CDR3 region has the DNA TGTGCCAGTAGTATTGCCCGACAGGGGGGGACTGAAGCTTTCTTT.

The chain carries TRBV4-3 and TRBJ1-4; D is perhaps TRBD1 (5 bases). The CDR3 length is 18 residues. V was pared by 0 bases and J by 1 base, with 15 bases between. The germline CDR1 and CDR2 sequences are LGHNA and YSLEER. The CDR3 here is CASSQDPRRALTNEKLFF. For the CDR3, the DNA is TGCGCCAGCAGCCAAGATCCCCGCAGGGCCCTAACTAATGAAAAACTGTTTTTT.

This clone has only one observation. The chain recombines TRBV7-2 with TRBJ2-5, with 7 positions matching TRBD1. The CDR3 is 15 amino acids. Germline V gene data show CDR1 as SGHTA and CDR2 as FQGNSA. Unmatched junction bases numbered 7, after V lost 5 bases and J lost 1 base. The CDR3: CASSLRGTLQETQYF. In nucleotides, the CDR3 is TGTGCCAGCAGCCTCAGGGGGACACTCCAAGAGACCCAGTACTTC.

The J gene is TRBJ2-5, the V gene TRBV10-3, with 7 bases fitting TRBD1. The germline CDR1 and CDR2 sequences are ENHRY and SYGVKD. The CDR3 extends over 15 amino acids. The V segment lost 3 bases and the J segment 0 bases; nucleotides outside the gene matches: 4. CDR3 in amino acids: CAISEPGQHQETQYF. The CDR3 nucleotides are TGTGCCATCAGTGAACCGGGACAGCACCAAGAGACCCAGTACTTC.

The CDR3 loop reads CASSSNTDTQYF. The CDR3 nucleotides are TGTGCCAGCAGCTCCAACACAGATACGCAGTATTTT. This chain joins TRBV7-9 and TRBJ2-3, with unresolved D. The length of the CDR3 is 12 residues. The germline CDR1 and CDR2 sequences are SEHNR and FQNEAQ (reference sequence). V dropped 4 bases and J dropped 2 bases, with 4 bases sitting between them.

The chain's CDR3 is CATSDQNYGYTF. Written as DNA, the CDR3 is TGTGCCACCAGTGACCAGAACTATGGCTACACCTTC. The rearrangement links TRBV24-1 to TRBJ1-2; no firm D call. Trimming took off 4 bases at V and 2 bases at J, with 4 bases between the two ends. CDR3 length equals 12 residues. The germline gives CDR1 KGHDR, CDR2 SFDVKD.

In its sample, this clone was seen a few times. DNA for the CDR3: TGTGCCAGCAGCTTAACTAGCGGGGCCTACGAGCAGTACTTC. Translating gives CASSLTSGAYEQYF. The rearrangement links TRBV11-2 to TRBJ2-7; TRBD2 aligns across 10 bases. The CDR3 is 14 residues long. J gave up 2 bases and V 2 bases, and 0 bases lay outside the gene matches. In germline, CDR1 is SGHAT, CDR2 FQNNGV. Full variable domain (outside the CDR3, taken from reference TRBV11-2 and TRBJ2-7): EAGVAQSPRYKIIEKRQSVAFWCNPISGHATLYWYQQILGQGPKLLIQFQNNGVVDDSQLPKDRFSAERLKGVDSTLKIQPAKLEDSAVYLCASSLTSGAYEQYFGPGTRLTVT.

This chain uses TRBV7-2 with TRBJ2-1, with 11 bases lining up with TRBD2. The CDR3 is 16 amino acids. V lost 3 bases to trimming and J lost 4 bases; unmatched junction nucleotides: 5. Germline loops: CDR1 SGHTA, CDR2 FQGNSA. The CDR3 DNA is TGTGCCAGCAGCTTTCTAGCGGGGGGTCCTTACAATGAGCAGTTCTTC. Its protein is CASSFLAGGPYNEQFF. Filled out from reference TRBV7-2 and TRBJ2-1, the complete variable domain reads GAGVSQSPSNKVTEKGKDVELRCDPISGHTALYWYRQSLGQGLEFLIYFQGNSAPDKSGLPSDRFSAERTGGSVSTLTIQRTQQEDSAVYLCASSFLAGGPYNEQFFGPGTRLTVL.

The chain uses TRBV5-1 and TRBJ2-7; 9 bases align to TRBD1. The CDR3 spans 17 residues. Germline CDR1 and CDR2: SGHRS and YFSETQ. Trimming took 4 bases from V and 0 from J; bases not matched to a gene: 11. CDR3 coding DNA: TGCGCCAGCAGCCGGATGGCCCCGGGACAGGGCTCCTACGAGCAGTACTTC. Amino acid sequence: CASSRMAPGQGSYEQYF.

The chain uses TRBV5-1 and TRBJ2-3; D perhaps matches TRBD1 (6 bases). The germline V gene encodes CDR1 SGHRS and CDR2 YFSETQ. This CDR3 is 16 amino acids long. With 2 bases removed from V and 3 bases from J, the gap between germline ends came to 16 bases. The CDR3 coding sequence is TGCGCCAGCAGCTTAAACGACAGGACTTCGACAGATACGCAGTATTTT. It encodes CASSLNDRTSTDTQYF. Full variable domain (remainder filled in from reference TRBV5-1 and TRBJ2-3): KAGVTQTPRYLIKTRGQQVTLSCSPISGHRSVSWYQQTPGQGLQFLFEYFSETQRNKGNFPGRFSGRQFSNSRSEMNVSTLELGDSALYLCASSLNDRTSTDTQYFGPGTRLTVL.

This rearrangement joins TRBV2 to TRBJ2-3; 7 bases match TRBD2. CDR3 length: 14 amino acids. Per germline, CDR1 SNHLY and CDR2 FYNNEI. Trimming took 6 bases from V and 4 from J; bases not matched to a gene: 7. CDR3 DNA sequence: TGTGCCAGCAGGGGGGGGGATAGTTCAGATACGCAGTATTTT. Translated: CASRGGDSSDTQYF.

The chain recombines TRBV2 with TRBJ1-1; 9 nucleotides match TRBD1. Germline lookup yields CDR1 SNHLY and CDR2 FYNNEI. V dropped 11 bases and J dropped 6; count of bases not matched to a gene: 13. The CDR3 covers 14 residues. The CDR3 protein is CAGGQGNVPAEAFF. CDR3 in DNA: TGTGCCGGAGGACAGGGGAATGTCCCTGCTGAAGCTTTCTTT.

CDR3 sequence (DNA): TGTGCCAGTAGTATAGTTGGGCAATTGAGCTCCTACAATGAGCAGTTCTTC. This encodes CASSIVGQLSSYNEQFF. The chain uses TRBV19 and TRBJ2-1; D ambiguous. V lost 1 base and J lost 0, with 13 bases in between. This CDR3 has 17 amino acids. Germline V CDR1 and CDR2: LNHDA, SQIVND (reference sequence).

This clone appeared once. The gene calls are TRBV5-1 and TRBJ2-3; 8 bases align to TRBD2. This CDR3 region has 15 residues. V was clipped by 4 bases and J by 0 bases; unmatched bases: 4. The germline gives CDR1 SGHRS, CDR2 YFSETQ. In DNA form, the CDR3 reads TGCGCCAGCAGCCGGGGGGGCTCTAGCACAGATACGCAGTATTTT. Protein: CASSRGGSSTDTQYF.

The chain is built from TRBV6-5 and TRBJ2-4; unclear D gene. The germline V and J ends were trimmed by 4 bases and 0 bases, with 10 bases remaining between them. The CDR3 has 15 amino acids. Germline V gene sequence: CDR1 MNHEY, CDR2 SVGAGI. For the CDR3, the DNA is TGTGCCAGCAGTTCGCCCAGGAAAGCCAAAAACATTCAGTACTTC. It codes for CASSSPRKAKNIQYF.

The chain's CDR3 is CASSEVADSDEQYF. CDR3 bases: TGTGCCAGCAGTGAAGTTGCGGATTCGGACGAGCAGTACTTC. The chain couples TRBV6-1 to TRBJ2-7, with D uncertain. The CDR3 is 14 residues long. The germline gives CDR1 MNHNS, CDR2 SASEGT. V was cut by 1 base and J by 5 bases, with 12 bases left in between.

V gene TRBV5-6 combines with J gene TRBJ2-1; D is unclear. Germline-derived CDR1 and CDR2 are SGHDT and YYEEEE. The ends were cut back, 2 bases at V and 1 base at J, with 19 bases in the middle. The CDR3 has 18 residues. The chain's CDR3 is CASSFGWSVSRSYNEQFF. The CDR3 coding sequence is TGTGCCAGCAGCTTTGGGTGGTCCGTTTCCAGGTCCTACAATGAGCAGTTCTTC.

The chain recombines TRBV9 with TRBJ2-5; 8 bases fit TRBD2. CDR3 length: 15 amino acids. With 0 bases clipped from V and 1 base from J, the junction kept 2 bases outside the gene matches. From germline, CDR1 is SGDLS and CDR2 YYNGEE. CDR3 DNA: TGTGCCAGCAGCGTAGTAGCGGGAACCCAAGAGACCCAGTACTTC. Amino acids: CASSVVAGTQETQYF. Full variable domain (missing parts from reference TRBV9 and TRBJ2-5): DSGVTQTPKHLITATGQRVTLRCSPRSGDLSVYWYQQSLDQGLQFLIQYYNGEERAKGNILERFSAQQFPDLHSELNLSSLELGDSALYFCASSVVAGTQETQYFGPGTRLLVL.

This rearrangement joins TRBV9 to TRBJ1-1; TRBD1 matches 7 bases. V dropped 3 bases and J dropped 0; count of bases not matched to a gene: 2. Germline assignment: CDR1 SGDLS and CDR2 YYNGEE. This CDR3 is built from 14 residues. For the CDR3, the DNA is TGTGCCAGCAGCGCGGACAGGCTGAACACTGAAGCTTTCTTT. Protein: CASSADRLNTEAFF.

V gene TRBV12-3 or TRBV12-4 combines with J gene TRBJ1-1, with no clear D. Trimming left V 2 bases short and J 3 bases short, with 7 bases between. The CDR3 runs 13 residues. This chain's CDR3 is CASSLNGHTEAFF. CDR3 in DNA: TGTGCCAGCAGTTTAAATGGCCACACTGAAGCTTTCTTT.

The chain couples TRBV5-4 to TRBJ1-6, with D uncertain. This CDR3 has 13 residues. Trimming took off 0 bases at V and 8 bases at J, with 6 bases between the two ends. Germline V gene data show CDR1 as SGHNT and CDR2 as YYREEE (reference sequence). The CDR3 sequence is CASSLDPYSPLHF. The CDR3 bases are TGTGCCAGCAGCTTGGATCCCTATTCACCCCTCCACTTT.

This chain uses TRBV5-6 with TRBJ1-2, with 8 bases identical to TRBD1. CDR1 and CDR2 from the germline V gene are SGHDT and YYEEEE. V was clipped by 4 bases and J by 4 bases; unmatched bases: 3. The CDR3 is made up of 13 amino acids. The chain's CDR3 is CASSATGVYGYTF. CDR3 bases: TGTGCCAGCAGCGCGACAGGGGTCTATGGCTACACCTTC.

This chain links TRBV23-1 with TRBJ2-2; 10 positions agree with TRBD1. TRBV23-1 is an ORF, and what it does is uncertain. V was clipped by 7 bases and J by 6 bases; unmatched bases: 11. This CDR3 region has 16 residues. CDR3 sequence reads: CASTTRQGAEAGELFF. The CDR3 DNA sequence: TGCGCCAGCACCACCAGACAGGGGGCTGAGGCCGGGGAGCTGTTTTTT.

The chain is built from TRBV14 and TRBJ2-1, with a possible D match to TRBD2 (6 bases). This CDR3 is 13 amino acids long. The germline CDR1 and CDR2 sequences are SGHDN and FVKESK. Trimming cost V 4 bases and J 6 bases, with 10 bases left between them. The CDR3 spells CASSPKTSNEQFF. CDR3 bases: TGTGCCAGCAGCCCGAAGACTAGCAATGAGCAGTTCTTC.